The 10 T cell receptor beta chains below come from one sample, sequenced in a study of CXCR3-negative and CXCR3-positive naive CD8 T cells. The TRB libraries of cDNA were built by UMI-labeled 5' RACE. From its re-call of the 5' RACE reads, TCRdb lists each CDR3 protein once, without DNA. The sample has roughly 48,000 distinct CDR3 sequences, and its top ten clones hold approximately 15%. The sequencing input was memory CD8+ T cells from blood. These receptors originate from a human donor in good health. Some clones in this sample may be carry-over from other donors' samples.

The CDR3 region is CASSLRGETITHTQYF. The chain employs TRBV9 and TRBJ2-3. The CDR3 has 16 amino acids. CDR1 is SGDLS and CDR2 is YYNGEE in the germline V gene.

The rearrangement uses TRBV11-2 and TRBJ2-1. The V gene's germline CDR1 is SGHAT and CDR2 FQNNGV. The CDR3 totals 11 residues. CDR3 region: CASSLEREQFF. The entire variable domain, with the rest obtained from reference TRBV11-2 and TRBJ2-1, is as follows: EAGVAQSPRYKIIEKRQSVAFWCNPISGHATLYWYQQILGQGPKLLIQFQNNGVVDDSQLPKDRFSAERLKGVDSTLKIQPAKLEDSAVYLCASSLEREQFFGPGTRLTVL.

J is TRBJ1-1 and V is TRBV5-1. The length of the CDR3 is 15 residues. CDR1 and CDR2 (germline): SGHRS, YFSETQ. Here the CDR3 reads CASSFKAFMNTEAFF.

J is TRBJ1-3 and V is TRBV20-1; without DNA, the TCRdb call of TRBD1 cannot be checked. The V gene's germline CDR1 is DFQATT and CDR2 SNEGSKA (reference sequence). The CDR3 has 14 residues. The CDR3 is CSARGQAKGNTIYF.

The V gene is TRBV7-9, the J gene TRBJ1-5; the TCRdb D gene call, TRBD1, has no DNA to confirm it. Germline CDR1 reads SEHNR; CDR2 reads FQNEAQ (reference sequence). This CDR3 spans 15 amino acids. CDR3 sequence reads: CASSFIGQGRQPQHF.

The rearrangement joins TRBV28 to TRBJ2-5; the TRBD1 assignment by TCRdb is unverifiable without DNA. This CDR3 is 14 amino acids long. CDR1 is MDHEN and CDR2 is SYDVKM in the germline V gene. The CDR3 is CASSPWTGAETQYF. Full variable domain (outside the CDR3, taken from reference TRBV28 and TRBJ2-5): DVKVTQSSRYLVKRTGEKVFLECVQDMDHENMFWYRQDPGLGLRLIYFSYDVKMKEKGDIPEGYSVSREKKERFSLILESASTNQTSMYLCASSPWTGAETQYFGPGTRLLVL.

This chain connects TRBV10-3 to TRBJ1-1. CDR3 length: 13 residues. Germline-derived CDR1 and CDR2 are ENHRY and SYGVKD. This chain's CDR3 is CATRATALSEAFF.

The chain recombines TRBV28 with TRBJ2-1; TCRdb selects TRBD1, and the lack of DNA leaves this call unchecked. The CDR3 extends over 13 amino acids. Germline V CDR1 and CDR2: MDHEN, SYDVKM. CDR3: CASSLQGYNEQFF.

The chain joins TRBV4-3 to TRBJ2-2; with no DNA, the TCRdb D assignment of TRBD2 cannot be verified. CDR3 length: 16 residues. From germline, CDR1 is LGHNA and CDR2 YSLEER. This chain's CDR3 is CASSQDTSRSTGELFF.

The V call is TRBV12-2, the J call TRBJ1-1. TRBV12-2 is a pseudogene locus. The CDR3 totals 11 residues. The CDR3 spells CASRFWLGAFF.